Detailed here is one T cell receptor (beta chain). This entry is derived from a study of T cell repertoires in cytomegalovirus infection. TCRdb re-derived calls from the reads in MiXCR, one entry per CDR3 protein. This sample has roughly 190,000 distinct CDR3 sequences; roughly 9.8% occur once, and the top ten carry about 4.2%. Germline trimming cut 1 base from V and 5 bases from J; bases unmatched to any gene: 8. Germline V gene sequence: CDR1 SEHNR, CDR2 FQNEAQ (reference sequence). This CDR3 has 16 residues. This TCR was recovered from a human donor in good health (CMV status not recorded). Some clones in this sample may be carry-over from other donors' samples. The sequenced material came from PBMCs. The V gene is TRBV7-9, the J gene TRBJ2-7; 10 bases align to TRBD1. The CDR3 DNA sequence: TGTGCCAGCAGCTTAGGGACAGGGGGACCTTTTGACGAGCAGTACTTC. It specifies CASSLGTGGPFDEQYF.